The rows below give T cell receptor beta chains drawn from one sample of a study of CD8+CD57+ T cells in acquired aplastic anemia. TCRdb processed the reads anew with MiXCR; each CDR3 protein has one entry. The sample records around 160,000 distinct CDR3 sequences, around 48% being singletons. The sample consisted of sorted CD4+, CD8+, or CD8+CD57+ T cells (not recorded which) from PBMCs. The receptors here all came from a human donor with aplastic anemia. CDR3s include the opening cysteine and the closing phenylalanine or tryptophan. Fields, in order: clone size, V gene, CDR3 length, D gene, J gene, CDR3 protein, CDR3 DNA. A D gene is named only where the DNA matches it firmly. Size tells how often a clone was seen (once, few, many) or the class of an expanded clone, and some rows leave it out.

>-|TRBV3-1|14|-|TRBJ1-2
CASSLRQRRNGYTF
TGTGCCAGCAGCCTCCGACAGCGAAGAAATGGCTACACCTTC
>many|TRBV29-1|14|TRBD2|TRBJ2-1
CSVERGRASNEQFF
TGCAGCGTTGAACGCGGGAGGGCCTCCAATGAGCAGTTCTTC
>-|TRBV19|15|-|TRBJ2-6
CASSMRGTGANVLTF
TGTGCCAGTAGTATGAGGGGCACTGGGGCCAACGTCCTGACTTTC
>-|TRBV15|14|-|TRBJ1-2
CATSRGGQRYGFTF
TGTGCCACCAGCAGAGGGGGGCAGCGCTATGGCTTCACCTTC
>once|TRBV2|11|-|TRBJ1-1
CASKPNTEAFF
TGTGCCAGCAAACCGAACACTGAAGCTTTCTTT
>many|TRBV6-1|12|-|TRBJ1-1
CATLNMNTEAFF
TGTGCCACCTTGAACATGAACACTGAAGCTTTCTTT
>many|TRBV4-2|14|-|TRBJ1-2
CASSQEGHDYGYTF
TGTGCCAGCAGCCAAGAAGGCCATGACTATGGCTACACCTTC
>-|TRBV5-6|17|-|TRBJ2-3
CASSLSRDSPSVDTQYF
TGTGCCAGCAGCTTAAGTCGGGACTCCCCTAGTGTAGATACGCAGTATTTT
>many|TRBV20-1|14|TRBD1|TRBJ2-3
CSARDRGRADTQYF
TGCAGTGCTAGGGACAGGGGGAGAGCAGATACGCAGTATTTT
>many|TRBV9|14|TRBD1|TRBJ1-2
CASSVSDRGYSYTF
TGTGCCAGCAGCGTAAGTGACAGGGGTTATAGCTACACCTTC
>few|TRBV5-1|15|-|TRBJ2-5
CASSRGPGYQETQYF
TGCGCCAGCAGCCGGGGGCCCGGATACCAAGAGACCCAGTACTTC
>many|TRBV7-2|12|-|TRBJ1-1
CVSRGGGTEAFF
TGTGTTAGCCGGGGAGGAGGTACTGAAGCTTTCTTT
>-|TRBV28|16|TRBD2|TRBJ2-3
CATSDGTSGFTDTQYF
TGTGCCACCTCGGACGGGACTAGCGGGTTCACAGATACGCAGTATTTT
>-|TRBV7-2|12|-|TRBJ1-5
CASSVDLRPQHF
TGTGCCAGCAGCGTTGACCTTCGACCCCAGCATTTT
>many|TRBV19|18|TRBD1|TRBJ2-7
CASSTGDRGLGFTYEQYF
TGTGCCAGTAGTACGGGGGACAGGGGTTTAGGGTTCACCTACGAGCAGTACTTC
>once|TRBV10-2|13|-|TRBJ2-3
CASSGTLTDTQYF
TGCGCCAGCAGTGGGACCCTCACAGATACGCAGTATTTT